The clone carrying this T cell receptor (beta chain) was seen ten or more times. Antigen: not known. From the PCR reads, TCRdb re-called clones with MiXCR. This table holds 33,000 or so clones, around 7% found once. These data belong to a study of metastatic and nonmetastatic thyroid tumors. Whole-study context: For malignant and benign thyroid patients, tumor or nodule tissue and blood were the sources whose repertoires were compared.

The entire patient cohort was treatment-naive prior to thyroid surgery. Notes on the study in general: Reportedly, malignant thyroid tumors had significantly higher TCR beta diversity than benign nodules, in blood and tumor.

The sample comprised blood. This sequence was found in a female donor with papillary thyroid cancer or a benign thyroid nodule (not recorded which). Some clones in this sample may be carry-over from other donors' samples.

The CDR3 sequence: CASSMTPGRNEQFF. CDR3 bases: TGTGCCAGCAGCATGACGCCGGGGCGCAATGAGCAGTTCTTC. The chain uses TRBV5-8 and TRBJ2-1; either TRBD1 or TRBD2 may fit D (5 bases each). Germline CDR1 and CDR2: SGHTS and YDEGEE. The CDR3 is 14 residues long. V lost 4 bases to trimming and J lost 6 bases, with 14 bases between them.